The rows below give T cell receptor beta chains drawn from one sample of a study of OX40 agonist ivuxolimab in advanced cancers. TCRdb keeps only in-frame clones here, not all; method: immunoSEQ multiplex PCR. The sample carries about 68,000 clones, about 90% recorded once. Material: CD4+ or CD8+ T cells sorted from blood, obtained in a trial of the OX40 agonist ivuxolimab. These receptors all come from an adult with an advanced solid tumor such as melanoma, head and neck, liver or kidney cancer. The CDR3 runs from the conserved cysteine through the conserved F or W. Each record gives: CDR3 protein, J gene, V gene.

CDR3 protein: CASSPIPNSYEQYF
J gene: TRBJ2-7
V gene: TRBV18

CDR3 protein: CASSEGMVGEYQETQYF
J gene: TRBJ2-5
V gene: TRBV4-1

CDR3 protein: CASSLGGQNTGELFF
J gene: TRBJ2-2
V gene: TRBV7-3

CDR3 protein: CASSLDRVRVKETQYF
J gene: TRBJ2-5
V gene: TRBV18

CDR3 protein: CASSDMSGRTGELFF
J gene: TRBJ2-2
V gene: TRBV25-1

CDR3 protein: CSVEHYPEHAFF
J gene: TRBJ2-1
V gene: TRBV29-1

CDR3 protein: CASSRQGRENTEAFF
J gene: TRBJ1-1
V gene: TRBV5-6

CDR3 protein: CASSTANTEAFF
J gene: TRBJ1-1
V gene: TRBV18

CDR3 protein: CASNRDRKETQYF
J gene: TRBJ2-5
V gene: TRBV2

CDR3 protein: CASSLGPGLGYNQPQHF
J gene: TRBJ1-5
V gene: TRBV27

CDR3 protein: CASSFTGLFRAFF
J gene: TRBJ1-1
V gene: TRBV7-9

CDR3 protein: CASSRGWGTNTEAFF
J gene: TRBJ1-1
V gene: TRBV5-5

CDR3 protein: CAISDTQGANTEAFF
J gene: TRBJ1-1
V gene: TRBV10-3

CDR3 protein: CASSGREGAFTEAFF
J gene: TRBJ1-1
V gene: TRBV9

CDR3 protein: CASSQTSGPYNEQFF
J gene: TRBJ2-1
V gene: TRBV5-1

CDR3 protein: CASSEVQGSLWTEAFF
J gene: TRBJ1-1
V gene: TRBV2

CDR3 protein: CASSYRENYGYTF
J gene: TRBJ1-2
V gene: TRBV6-6

CDR3 protein: CASSREGFNTEAFF
J gene: TRBJ1-1
V gene: TRBV5-1

CDR3 protein: CASSVEAGPLEQFF
J gene: TRBJ2-1
V gene: TRBV9

CDR3 protein: CASSLGFGEQFF
J gene: TRBJ2-1
V gene: TRBV5-5

CDR3 protein: CASSPGVADPTDTQYF
J gene: TRBJ2-3
V gene: TRBV18

CDR3 protein: CASSLSMGENYGYTF
J gene: TRBJ1-2
V gene: TRBV27

CDR3 protein: CASSERSSGSLFPQFF
J gene: TRBJ2-1
V gene: TRBV10-1

CDR3 protein: CASSPSVAGVHEQYF
J gene: TRBJ2-7
V gene: TRBV5-4

CDR3 protein: CSVEIQNGYEQYF
J gene: TRBJ2-7
V gene: TRBV29-1

CDR3 protein: CASSDQPTGTDTQYF
J gene: TRBJ2-3
V gene: TRBV6-4

CDR3 protein: CASSNTGGPKTQYF
J gene: TRBJ2-5
V gene: TRBV6-1

CDR3 protein: CASSYGQDNQPQHF
J gene: TRBJ1-5
V gene: TRBV18

CDR3 protein: CASSLHSGQPQHF
J gene: TRBJ1-5
V gene: TRBV7-6

CDR3 protein: CASRFPRDRLGDFQYF
J gene: TRBJ2-4
V gene: TRBV2

CDR3 protein: CATRTGTVNEKLFF
J gene: TRBJ1-4
V gene: TRBV10-3

CDR3 protein: CASSYGPPGNEQFF
J gene: TRBJ2-1
V gene: TRBV5-1

CDR3 protein: CASSLLVRDSEQYF
J gene: TRBJ2-7
V gene: TRBV7-7

CDR3 protein: CASSAGQGRSGNTIYF
J gene: TRBJ1-3
V gene: TRBV5-4

CDR3 protein: CASSPLQRGAKNIQYF
J gene: TRBJ2-4
V gene: TRBV27

CDR3 protein: CASSPQGNQPQHF
J gene: TRBJ1-5
V gene: TRBV6-6

CDR3 protein: CASSYSWDRVHEQYF
J gene: TRBJ2-7
V gene: TRBV6-6

CDR3 protein: CASSLTTGADFEQYF
J gene: TRBJ2-7
V gene: TRBV5-1

CDR3 protein: CASSVEGQRGEAFF
J gene: TRBJ1-1
V gene: TRBV9

CDR3 protein: CASSEAGTGKEKLFF
J gene: TRBJ1-4
V gene: TRBV6-1

CDR3 protein: CASSVGGAQETQYF
J gene: TRBJ2-5
V gene: TRBV9

CDR3 protein: CASSRTGEETQYF
J gene: TRBJ2-5
V gene: TRBV6-5

CDR3 protein: CASSYIGEQFF
J gene: TRBJ2-1
V gene: TRBV6-5

CDR3 protein: CATSRADRGTEAFF
J gene: TRBJ1-1
V gene: TRBV15

CDR3 protein: CASSPDGDRGLLPTSNTEAFF
J gene: TRBJ1-1
V gene: TRBV5-1

CDR3 protein: CASSYGQGSQPQHF
J gene: TRBJ1-5
V gene: TRBV6-5

CDR3 protein: CASLTDTEAFF
J gene: TRBJ1-1
V gene: TRBV18

CDR3 protein: CASSERTDPYEQYF
J gene: TRBJ2-7
V gene: TRBV10-1

CDR3 protein: CAGGRNEKLFF
J gene: TRBJ1-4
V gene: TRBV6-5

CDR3 protein: CASSLSLVTGSSGNTIYF
J gene: TRBJ1-3
V gene: TRBV5-1

CDR3 protein: CASSVGQWNTEAFF
J gene: TRBJ1-1
V gene: TRBV5-1

CDR3 protein: CASSYTGTGYNEQFF
J gene: TRBJ2-1
V gene: TRBV28

CDR3 protein: CASSPRTGIYEQYF
J gene: TRBJ2-7
V gene: TRBV5-5

CDR3 protein: CASSLARLGAGYNEQFF
J gene: TRBJ2-1
V gene: TRBV7-6